What follows are 3 T cell receptor beta chains derived from one specimen sequenced in a study of cytomegalovirus exposure and HLA in healthy donors. Sequencing was performed with immunoSEQ multiplex PCR; in TCRdb, only in-frame clones are kept and a portion is missing. The sample gives a few hundred thousand clones, around 86% of which show up once; around 0.8% is in the top ten. Sequencing was performed on PBMCs. These receptors originate from a young woman in good health and CMV-seronegative.

The rearrangement joins TRBV7-9 to TRBJ1-1; 9 nucleotides match TRBD1. This CDR3 has 17 amino acids. J was trimmed by 0 bases and V by 4 bases; bases with no gene match: 9. The V gene's germline CDR1 is SEHNR and CDR2 FQNEAQ (reference sequence). Here the CDR3 reads CASSSGQGPGMNTEAFF. As DNA, the CDR3 is TGTGCCAGCAGCTCCGGACAGGGGCCCGGCATGAACACTGAAGCTTTCTTT.

The chain recombines TRBV4-1 with TRBJ2-2; 8 bases are shared with TRBD1. Germline values: CDR1 MGHRA, CDR2 YSYEKL. V lost 0 bases and J lost 8; bases outside the gene matches: 8. The length of the CDR3 is 16 residues. CDR3 sequence (DNA): TGCGCCAGCAGCCAAGAACCAGGACAGGGAAGGGGGGAGCTGTTTTTT. Translation: CASSQEPGQGRGELFF.

The V and J genes are TRBV6-1 and TRBJ2-1; the D is unclear. Germline V gives CDR1 MNHNS, CDR2 SASEGT. CDR3 length: 12 residues. The V gene lost 3 bases and the J gene lost 4 bases, with 4 bases spanning the gap. In DNA, the CDR3 is TGTGCCAGCAGTGAGGCTTACAATGAGCAGTTCTTC. This sequence encodes CASSEAYNEQFF.